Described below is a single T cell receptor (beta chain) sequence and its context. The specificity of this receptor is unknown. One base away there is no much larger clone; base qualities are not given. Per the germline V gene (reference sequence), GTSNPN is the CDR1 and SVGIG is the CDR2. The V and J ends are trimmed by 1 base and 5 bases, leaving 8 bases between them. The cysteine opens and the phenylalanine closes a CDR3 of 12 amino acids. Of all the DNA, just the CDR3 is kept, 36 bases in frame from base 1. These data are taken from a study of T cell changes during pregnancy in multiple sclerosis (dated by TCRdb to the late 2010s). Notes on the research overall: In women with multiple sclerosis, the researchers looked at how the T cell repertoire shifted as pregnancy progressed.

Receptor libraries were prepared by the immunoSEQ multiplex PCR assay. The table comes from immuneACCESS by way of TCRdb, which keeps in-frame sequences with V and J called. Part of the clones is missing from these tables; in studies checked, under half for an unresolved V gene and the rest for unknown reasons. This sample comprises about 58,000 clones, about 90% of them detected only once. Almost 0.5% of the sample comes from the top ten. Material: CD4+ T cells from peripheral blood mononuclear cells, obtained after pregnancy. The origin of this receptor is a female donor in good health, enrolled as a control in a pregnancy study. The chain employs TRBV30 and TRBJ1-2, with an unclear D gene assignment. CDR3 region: CAWSAGQYGYTF. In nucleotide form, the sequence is TGTGCCTGGAGTGCAGGCCAGTATGGCTACACCTTC.